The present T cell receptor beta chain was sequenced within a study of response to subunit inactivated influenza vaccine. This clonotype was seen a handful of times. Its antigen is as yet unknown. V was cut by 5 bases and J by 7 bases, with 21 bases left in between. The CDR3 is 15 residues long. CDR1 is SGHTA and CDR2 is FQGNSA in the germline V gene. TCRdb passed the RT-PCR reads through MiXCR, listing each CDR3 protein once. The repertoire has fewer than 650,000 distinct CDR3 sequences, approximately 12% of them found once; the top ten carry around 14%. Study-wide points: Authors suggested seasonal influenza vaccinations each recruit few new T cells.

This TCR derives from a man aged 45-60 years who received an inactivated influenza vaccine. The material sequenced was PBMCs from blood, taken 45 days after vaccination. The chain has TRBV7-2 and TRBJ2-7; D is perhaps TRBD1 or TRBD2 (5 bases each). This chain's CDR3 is CASSPTGRVFGEQYF. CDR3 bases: TGTGCCAGCAGCCCCACGGGGCGAGTATTTGGGGAGCAGTACTTC.